Listed here are 2 T cell receptor beta chains from one sample, sequenced in a study of human T cells and chemical hapten exposure. This sample's time point: patch test 1, 2 weeks after DPC sensitization. Noted treatment: therapeutic diphenylcyclopropenone sensitization with weekly scalp DPC. Using its own MiXCR run on the RACE reads, TCRdb lists one record per CDR3 protein. The sample has about 120,000 distinct CDR3 sequences, 9.5% to 13% seen once. The input for sequencing was whole blood, taken in connection with sensitization to the hapten diphenylcyclopropenone (DPC). Receptors were obtained from a woman aged 45-60 years with alopecia areata. Some clones in this sample may be carry-over from other donors' samples.

The genes are TRBV4-2 and TRBJ2-7, with 8 bases identical to TRBD2. This CDR3 has 15 amino acids. V trimming: 4 bases; J trimming: 6 bases; junction bases outside the gene matches: 11. Germline V gene sequence: CDR1 LGHNA, CDR2 YNFKEQ. CDR3 bases: TGTGCCAGCAGCCGCCCGGGACTAGGGATCAGCGAGCAGTACTTC. It specifies CASSRPGLGISEQYF.

This clonotype was seen more than once but under ten times. The chain links TRBV7-9 to TRBJ2-7; D is ambiguous. This CDR3 region has 13 residues. Germline values: CDR1 SEHNR, CDR2 FQNEAQ (reference sequence). Trimming stripped 3 bases from V and 1 base from J, with 7 bases between. In nucleotides, the CDR3 is TGTGCCAGCAGCTTGGGCGCTTCCTACGAGCAGTACTTC. It codes for CASSLGASYEQYF.